This TCR beta chain originates from a study of T-cell reconstitution after alpha-beta-depleted transplantation in children. Study results and caveats: T-cell counts and diversity at one year following transplant were attributed mainly to newly produced T cells.

A few counts support this clonotype. Its antigen is as yet unknown. The TCRbeta library incorporated unique molecular identifiers. TCRdb re-called the PCR reads through MiXCR, storing one row per CDR3 protein. Among around 450,000 distinct CDR3 sequences listed, around 16% were seen once. The length of the CDR3 is 19 residues. V trimming: 6 bases; J trimming: 0 bases; junction bases outside the gene matches: 16. The sample consisted of PBMCs, mostly from graft donor cells, taken 360 days after TCRalphabeta/CD19-depleted stem cell transplant. This chain uses TRBV12-3 or TRBV12-4 with TRBJ2-1; 8 bases fit TRBD1. The sequence derives from a boy younger than two who had a stem cell transplant for Wiskott-Aldrich syndrome, so the T cells may come from the graft donor. Here the CDR3 reads CASSRGLAHSTNSYNEQFF. DNA for the CDR3: TGTGCCAGCAGCAGGGGGCTAGCGCATTCAACTAACTCCTACAATGAGCAGTTCTTC.